Here is one T cell receptor beta chain with its context. The antigen is undetermined. The data belong to a study of a mutant IDH1 vaccine in newly diagnosed glioma. The wider study: Previous treatment comprised radiotherapy, temozolomide, or both, mostly both.

General study results and limits: Vaccine-induced immune responses occurred in 90% to 95% of patients.

The germline V and J ends were trimmed by 4 bases and 6 bases, with 15 bases remaining between them. The length of the CDR3 is 14 residues. Germline V CDR1 and CDR2: SGHAT, FQNNGV. Described time point: week 5, during vaccination. With topical imiquimod, each dose of the vaccine consisted of 300 ug of mutant IDH1 20-mer peptide. Some clones are missing from TCRdb's copy, which holds only in-frame ones; the method was immunoSEQ multiplex PCR. The repertoire holds over 9,000 clones, with around 87% as singletons. This sequence originates from a woman between 40 and 55 years old with glioma. Some clones in this sample may be carry-over from other donors' samples. The chain combines TRBV11-2 with TRBJ1-2, with D perhaps TRBD1 (6 bases). Sequenced material: PBMCs, taken from a glioma patient whose treatment included an IDH1 peptide vaccine. CDR3 in DNA: TGTGCCAGCAGCTCGAAGACAGGCGGAGATGGCTACACCTTC. Translation: CASSSKTGGDGYTF.